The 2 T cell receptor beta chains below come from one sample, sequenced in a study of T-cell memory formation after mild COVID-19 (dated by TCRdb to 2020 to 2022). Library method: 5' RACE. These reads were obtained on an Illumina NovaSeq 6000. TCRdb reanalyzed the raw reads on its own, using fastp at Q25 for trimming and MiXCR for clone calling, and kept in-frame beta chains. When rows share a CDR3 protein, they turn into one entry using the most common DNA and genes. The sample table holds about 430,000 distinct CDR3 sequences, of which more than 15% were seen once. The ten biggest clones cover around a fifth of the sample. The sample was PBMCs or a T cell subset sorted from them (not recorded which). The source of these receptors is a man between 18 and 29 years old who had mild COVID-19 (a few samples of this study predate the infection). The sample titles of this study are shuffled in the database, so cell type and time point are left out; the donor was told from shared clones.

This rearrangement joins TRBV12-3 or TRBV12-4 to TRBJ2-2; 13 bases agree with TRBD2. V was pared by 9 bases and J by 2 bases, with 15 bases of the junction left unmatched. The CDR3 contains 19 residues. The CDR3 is CASTKNGLAGVTNTGELFF. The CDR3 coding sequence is TGTGCCAGTACGAAGAATGGACTAGCGGGGGTTACAAACACCGGGGAGCTGTTTTTT.

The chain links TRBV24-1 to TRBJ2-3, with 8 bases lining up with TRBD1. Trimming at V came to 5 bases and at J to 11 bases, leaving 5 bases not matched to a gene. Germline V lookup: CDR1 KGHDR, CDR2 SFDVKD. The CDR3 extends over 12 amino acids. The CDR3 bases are TGTGCCACCAGTGTACTGACAGGGGAGCAGTATTTT. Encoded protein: CATSVLTGEQYF.